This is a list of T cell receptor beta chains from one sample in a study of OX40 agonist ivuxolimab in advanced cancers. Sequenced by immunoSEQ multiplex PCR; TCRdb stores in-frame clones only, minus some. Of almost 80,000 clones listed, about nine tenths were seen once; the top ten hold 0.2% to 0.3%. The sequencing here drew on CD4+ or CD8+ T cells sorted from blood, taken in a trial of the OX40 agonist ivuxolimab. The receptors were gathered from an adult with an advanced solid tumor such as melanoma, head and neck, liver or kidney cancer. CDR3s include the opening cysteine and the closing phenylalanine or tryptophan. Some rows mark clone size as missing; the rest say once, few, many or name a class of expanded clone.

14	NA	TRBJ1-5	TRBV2	CASSEIQINQPQHF
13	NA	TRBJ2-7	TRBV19	CASRTGGAGEQYF
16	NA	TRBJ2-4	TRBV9	CASSLTSGSSPNIQYF
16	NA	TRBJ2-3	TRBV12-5	CASGSPLYPSTDTQYF
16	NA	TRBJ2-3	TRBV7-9	CASNRWPAGVSDTQYF
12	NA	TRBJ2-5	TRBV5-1	CASSSGVETQYF
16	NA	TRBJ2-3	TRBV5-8	CASSYLAGALSDTQYF
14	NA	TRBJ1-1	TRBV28	CASSPTGKFTEAFF
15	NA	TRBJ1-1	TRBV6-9	CASSYLGTANTEAFF
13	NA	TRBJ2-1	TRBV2	CASNIGTFHEQFF
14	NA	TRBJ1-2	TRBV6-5	CASSYSGPSYGYTF
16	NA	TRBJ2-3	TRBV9	CASSVATSGTTDTQYF
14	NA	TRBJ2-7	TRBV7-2	CASSLGIPSYEQYF
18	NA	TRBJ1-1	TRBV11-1	CASSLGPGGGYMNTEAFF
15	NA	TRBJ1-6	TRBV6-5	CASSMTAPRGSPLHF
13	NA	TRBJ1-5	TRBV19	CATAGYSNQSQHF
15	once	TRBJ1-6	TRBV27	CASSSDRTDNSPLHF
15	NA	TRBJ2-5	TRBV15	CATRDGRASQETQYF
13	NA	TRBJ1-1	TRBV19	CASRTLRGGEAFF
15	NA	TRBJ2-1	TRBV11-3	CASSLCKGAICEQFF
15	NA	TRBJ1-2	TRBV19	CATRTGLNPNYGYTF
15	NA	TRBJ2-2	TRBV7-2	CASSLVISGTGELFF
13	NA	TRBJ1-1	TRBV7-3	CASSLGSNTEAFF
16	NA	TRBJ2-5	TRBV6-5	CASSYSNAGAGETQYF
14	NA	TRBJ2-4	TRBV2	CASSLQGAKNIQYF
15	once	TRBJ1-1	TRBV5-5	CASSFQLGMNTEAFF
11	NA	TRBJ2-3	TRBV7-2	CASSFADTQYF
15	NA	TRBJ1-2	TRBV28	CASSSPAGGSYGYTF
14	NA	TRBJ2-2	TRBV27	CASNSRARTGELFF
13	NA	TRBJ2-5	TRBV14	CASSQGFRETQYF
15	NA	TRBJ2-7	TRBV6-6	CASSPTRTGPRGQYF
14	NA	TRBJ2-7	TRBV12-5	CASGLIQGSDEQYF
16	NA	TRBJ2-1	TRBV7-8	CASSLGGTRDYNEQFF
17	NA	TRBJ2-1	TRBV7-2	CASSSRFAGAINNEQFF
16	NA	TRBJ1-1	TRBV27	CASNPNRGVRNTEAFF
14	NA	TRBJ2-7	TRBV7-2	CASSLGHQSYEQYF
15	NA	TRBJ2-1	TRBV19	CASSIALAWMNEQFF
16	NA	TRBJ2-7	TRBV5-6	CASSLLSGTGVYEQYF
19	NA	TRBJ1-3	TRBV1	CTSSQDLACGTGSGNTIYF
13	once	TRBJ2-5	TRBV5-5	CASSLASQETQYF
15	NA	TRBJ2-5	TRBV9	CASSVYWGRGETQYF
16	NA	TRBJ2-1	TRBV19	CASSTIQGGNYNEQFF
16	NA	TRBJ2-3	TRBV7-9	CASSLARSGSTDTQYF
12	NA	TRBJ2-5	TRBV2	CASKRRAETQYF
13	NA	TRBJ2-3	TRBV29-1	CSSDGGLTDTQYF
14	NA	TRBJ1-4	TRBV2	CASRKGPGGEKLFF